This TCR beta chain was recorded in a study of shared clonotypes between healthy human individuals. Study-wide points: The study's rarefaction showed incomplete sorted-subset sequencing despite large depth.

For this clone: Its antigen is as yet unknown.

TCRdb keeps only in-frame clones here, not all; method: immunoSEQ multiplex PCR. There are approximately 1,000,000 clones in the sample; approximately 80% occur only once, and approximately 0.56% lies in the top ten. This receptor was obtained from a man aged 18-30 years in good health. Some clones in this sample may be carry-over from other donors' samples. The sequencing input was memory CD4+ T cells from PBMCs. As to subset: CD45RA-negative fraction.

The CDR3 spells CASSLAGANEQFF. DNA for the CDR3: TGTGCCAGCAGCTTAGCCGGGGCCAATGAGCAGTTCTTC. The chain recombines TRBV11-2 with TRBJ2-1; tentatively, D is TRBD1 or TRBD2 (5 bases each). The CDR3 spans 13 residues. Trimming shortened V by 1 base and J by 6 bases, and 7 bases separated the two germline ends. Germline CDR1 is SGHAT and CDR2 is FQNNGV.